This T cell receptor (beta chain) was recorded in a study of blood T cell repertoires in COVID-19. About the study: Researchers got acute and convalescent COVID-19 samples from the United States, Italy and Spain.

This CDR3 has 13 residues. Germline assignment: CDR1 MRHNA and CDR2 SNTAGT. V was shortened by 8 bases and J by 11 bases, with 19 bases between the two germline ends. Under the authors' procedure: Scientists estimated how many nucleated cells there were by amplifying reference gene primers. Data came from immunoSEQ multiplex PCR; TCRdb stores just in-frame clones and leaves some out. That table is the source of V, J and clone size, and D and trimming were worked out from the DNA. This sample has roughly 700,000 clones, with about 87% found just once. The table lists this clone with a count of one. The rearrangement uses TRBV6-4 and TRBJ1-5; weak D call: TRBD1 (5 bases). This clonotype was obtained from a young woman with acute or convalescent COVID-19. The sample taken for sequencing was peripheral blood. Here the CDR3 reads CASGWTPEETQHF. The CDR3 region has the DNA TGTGCCAGCGGATGGACACCCGAAGAAACCCAGCATTTT.